This TCR beta chain was found in a study of blood T cell repertoires in COVID-19. Study background: PBMCs, B-cell-depleted T cells, or T cells provided the cDNA or gDNA that made up the material.

CDR3 length: 15 residues. V was shortened by 6 bases and J by 3 bases, with 15 bases between the two germline ends. Germline values: CDR1 MNHEY, CDR2 SVGAGI. Original processing notes: Amplification with reference gene primers provided the estimates of nucleated cell counts. Sequenced by immunoSEQ multiplex PCR; TCRdb stores in-frame clones only, minus some. The DNA was the basis for D and trimming; V, J and clone size are from that table. This table holds fewer than 200,000 clones, about four fifths found once. The TCR sequence derives from an elderly woman with COVID-19, enrolled during active disease. This chain links TRBV6-5 with TRBJ1-5, with D perhaps TRBD1 (6 bases). The material sequenced was peripheral blood. The CDR3 reads CASRAQGFPNQPQHF. The CDR3 nucleotides are TGTGCCAGCAGGGCTCAGGGGTTCCCCAATCAGCCCCAGCATTTT.